This T cell receptor (beta chain) originates from a study of blood T cell repertoires in COVID-19. Assay used: immunoSEQ multiplex PCR; TCRdb lists only in-frame clones, some missing. The top ten hold 11% to 15% of the sample, which has some 79,000 clones, 85% to 90% seen once. The V end lost 0 bases, the J end lost 3 bases, and 7 bases lay between the germline ends. The CDR3 is 13 amino acids. Looked up from germline, CDR1 is SGHRS and CDR2 is YFSETQ. The sequence derives from a man aged 65-85 years with active or convalescent COVID-19. The source material was peripheral blood. The chain carries TRBV5-1 and TRBJ2-7; D not resolved. The CDR3 DNA reads as TGCGCCAGCAGCTTGGTCCACAACTACGAGCAGTACTTC. It yields the protein CASSLVHNYEQYF.